One sample yielded the 15 T cell receptor beta chains listed below, sequenced in a study of T-cell reconstitution after alpha-beta-depleted transplantation in children. During its preparation, the TCRbeta library received unique molecular identifiers. TCRdb itself ran the PCR reads through MiXCR, one entry per CDR3 protein. Found here are 540,000 or so distinct CDR3 sequences, 20% to 25% of them singletons; the top ten hold over 12%. The sequenced sample was PBMCs, mostly from graft donor cells, obtained 360 days after TCRalphabeta/CD19-depleted stem cell transplant. The receptors here all came from a boy under two years old who had a stem cell transplant for acute myeloid leukemia, so the T cells may come from the graft donor.

The chain uses TRBV3-1 and TRBJ2-6; no clear D gene. The CDR3 sequence is 18 residues long. Germline CDR1 and CDR2: LGHDT and YNNKEL (reference sequence). The V and J ends lost 0 bases and 1 base respectively, with 13 bases between them. CDR3: CASSQEVYGLSGANVLTF. In nucleotides, the CDR3 is TGTGCCAGCAGCCAAGAAGTGTATGGGCTTTCTGGGGCCAACGTCCTGACTTTC.

This chain links TRBV29-1 with TRBJ1-2; TRBD1 aligns across 8 bases. The CDR3 is 12 amino acids. Trimming removed 7 bases from V and 4 bases from J; junction bases left unmatched: 5. The germline V gene has CDR1 SQVTM and CDR2 ANQGSEA. CDR3 protein: CSGETGAYGYTF. CDR3 DNA sequence: TGCAGCGGGGAGACAGGGGCCTATGGCTACACCTTC.

This clonotype was observed many times. The CDR3 region is CSASGGGNEQFF. The CDR3 DNA is TGCAGTGCTAGCGGGGGGGGGAATGAGCAGTTCTTC. The chain links TRBV20-1 to TRBJ2-1; 8 bases line up with TRBD2. J gave up 7 bases and V 3 bases, and 2 bases lay outside the gene matches. Germline V gene lookup returns CDR1 DFQATT and CDR2 SNEGSKA (reference sequence). This CDR3 comprises 12 residues.

J is TRBJ2-5 and V is TRBV21-1. TRBV21-1 is a pseudogene locus. The CDR3 loop spans 14 amino acids. CDR3 DNA sequence: TGTGCCAGCCCCTTGCACACTATCCAAGAGACCCAGTACTTC. The encoded protein is CASPLHTIQETQYF.

The gene calls are TRBV29-1 and TRBJ1-4; TRBD1 might be the D (5 bases). Germline V gene data show CDR1 as SQVTM and CDR2 as ANQGSEA. The V end was cut by 6 bases, the J end by 5 bases, with 22 bases between. This CDR3 region has 16 residues. Here the CDR3 reads CSVADPLTGTNEKLFF. CDR3 nucleotide sequence: TGCAGCGTCGCTGACCCCTTGACGGGGACGAATGAAAAACTGTTTTTT.

This clonotype was found many times. The chain employs TRBV19 and TRBJ1-1, with D unresolved. V lost 3 bases to trimming and J lost 5 bases, with 13 bases between them. The CDR3 covers 14 residues. Germline V CDR1 and CDR2: LNHDA, SQIVND (reference sequence). CDR3 DNA: TGTGCCAGTAGTATTGGGGATCGGAGGACTGAAGCTTTCTTT. Protein sequence: CASSIGDRRTEAFF.

The genes are TRBV6-1 and TRBJ1-5; D call uncertain. With 1 base removed from V and 0 bases from J, the gap between germline ends came to 7 bases. CDR3 size: 15 residues. CDR1 and CDR2 (germline): MNHNS, SASEGT. Written as DNA, the CDR3 is TGTGCCAGCAGTGAAGAGAGATATAGCAATCAGCCCCAGCATTTT. This gives the protein CASSEERYSNQPQHF.

The chain couples TRBV6-1 to TRBJ2-2; perhaps TRBD2 as D (5 bases). CDR3 length: 14 residues. Germline V CDR1 and CDR2: MNHNS, SASEGT. V shed 6 bases and J shed 2 bases, with 10 bases lying between them. The CDR3 loop reads CASRLTTNTGELFF. The CDR3 bases are TGTGCCAGCAGGCTGACTACTAACACCGGGGAGCTGTTTTTT.

This clonotype was detected ten times or more. The V gene is TRBV9, the J gene TRBJ2-1, with TRBD2 as a possible D gene (5 bases). The CDR3 runs 14 residues. Germline V gene data show CDR1 as SGDLS and CDR2 as YYNGEE. The CDR3 loop is CELNGLLTTHEQFF. The CDR3 coding sequence is TGTGAATTGAACGGACTCCTGACTACCCATGAGCAGTTCTTC.

The chain recombines TRBV27 with TRBJ2-3; D possibly uses TRBD1 or TRBD2 (6 bases each). Germline V gene data show CDR1 as MNHEY and CDR2 as SMNVEV (reference sequence). The CDR3 spans 16 residues. Deletions cut 0 bases from V and 2 bases from J, with 12 bases between. The CDR3 spells CASSLSSGAPTDTQYF. CDR3 in DNA: TGTGCCAGCAGTTTATCGTCGGGGGCCCCCACAGATACGCAGTATTTT.

The sample holds a few counts of this clonotype. The chain employs TRBV6-2 or TRBV6-3 and TRBJ2-7, with 7 positions matching TRBD2. The CDR3 has 16 amino acids. J lost 6 bases, V lost 4 bases, and 15 bases had no gene match. Germline assignment: CDR1 MNHEY and CDR2 SVGEGT. The CDR3 nucleotides read TGTGCCAGCAGTTTTTGGGGGGGGACCAACCTACGCGAGCAGTACTTC. The encoded protein is CASSFWGGTNLREQYF.

This clonotype was picked up many times. V is TRBV24-1 and J is TRBJ2-5; D is unclear. CDR1 KGHDR and CDR2 SFDVKD come from the germline V gene. This CDR3 is 15 amino acids long. V lost 5 bases and J lost 1, with 13 bases in between. CDR3 sequence reads: CATSAAVDPQETQYF. Written as DNA, the CDR3 is TGTGCCACCAGTGCGGCGGTGGACCCCCAAGAGACCCAGTACTTC.

This clonotype was observed many times. CDR3 sequence (DNA): TGCAGCGTTGTTAAGTGGGGACAGATGGTATACAATGAGCAGTTCTTC. Residues: CSVVKWGQMVYNEQFF. The chain employs TRBV29-1 and TRBJ2-1; 7 nucleotides align to TRBD1. V trimming: 4 bases; J trimming: 4 bases; junction bases outside the gene matches: 13. This CDR3 contains 16 residues. Germline-derived CDR1 and CDR2 are SQVTM and ANQGSEA.

This clonotype was counted ten times or more. The V and J genes are TRBV30 and TRBJ2-1; D is ambiguous. The germline CDR1 and CDR2 sequences are GTSNPN and SVGIG (reference sequence). V lost 3 bases to trimming and J lost 10 bases, with 16 bases between them. CDR3 length equals 13 residues. The CDR3 DNA follows: TGTGCCTGGAGCCTCTATTACCGGGCCGAGCAGTTCTTC. It specifies CAWSLYYRAEQFF.

This clonotype was recorded a few times. The rearrangement joins TRBV4-3 to TRBJ1-1, with 10 bases identical to TRBD1. The CDR3 consists of 15 residues. In germline, CDR1 is LGHNA, CDR2 YSLEER. V lost 3 bases and J lost 7; bases outside the gene matches: 8. CDR3 residues: CASSQDQTGGGEAFF. The CDR3 DNA reads TGCGCCAGCAGCCAGGACCAGACAGGGGGCGGTGAAGCTTTCTTT.